These 8 T cell receptor beta chains share one sample of origin, sequenced in a study of blood T cell repertoires in COVID-19. The assay was immunoSEQ multiplex PCR, and TCRdb's table has in-frame clones only and misses some. The sample includes about 190,000 clones, nearly 90% seen only once; the top ten take roughly 0.6%. The sequencing sample was made of peripheral blood. All receptors derive from a man aged 45-65 years with acute or convalescent COVID-19.

The gene calls are TRBV4-1 and TRBJ1-4, with 8 bases lining up with TRBD1. V was pared by 1 base and J by 5 bases, with 6 bases of the junction left unmatched. Per the germline V gene, CDR1 is MGHRA and CDR2 is YSYEKL. CDR3 length: 16 residues. The DNA for the CDR3 is TGCGCCAGCAGCCAAGCTTGGACAGGGCGGAATGAAAAACTGTTTTTT. As protein: CASSQAWTGRNEKLFF.

The V and J genes are TRBV7-9 and TRBJ2-2; TRBD1 might be the D (7 bases). Germline V gene data show CDR1 as SEHNR and CDR2 as FQNEAQ (reference sequence). Between the trimmed V and J ends, which lost 7 bases and 0 bases, there was a span of 21 bases. CDR3 length: 18 residues. The DNA for the CDR3 is TGTGCCAGCACCCAAACGGGGGCCACAGGGGCGAACACCGGGGAGCTGTTTTTT. It translates to CASTQTGATGANTGELFF.

The genes are TRBV13 and TRBJ2-3; D is ambiguous. Germline CDR1 and CDR2: PRHDT and FYEKMQ (reference sequence). V lost 5 bases, J lost 4 bases, and 7 bases lay in between. The CDR3 runs 12 residues. The CDR3 is CASSRQADTQYF. The CDR3 DNA follows: TGTGCCAGCAGCCGTCAGGCAGATACGCAGTATTTT. Full variable domain (outside the CDR3, taken from reference TRBV13 and TRBJ2-3): AAGVIQSPRHLIKEKRETATLKCYPIPRHDTVYWYQQGPGQDPQFLISFYEKMQSDKGSIPDRFSAQQFSDYHSELNMSSLELGDSALYFCASSRQADTQYFGPGTRLTVL.

The chain joins TRBV7-3 to TRBJ2-3, with a possible D match to TRBD2 (5 bases). The germline V gene has CDR1 SGHTA and CDR2 FQGTGA. V was cut by 3 bases and J by 5 bases, with 9 bases left in between. CDR3 length equals 13 residues. The CDR3 sequence is CASSFLEGDTQYF. Here the CDR3 DNA reads TGTGCCAGCAGCTTCCTCGAGGGAGATACGCAGTATTTT. The whole variable domain, filled in from reference TRBV7-3 and TRBJ2-3, reads GAGVSQTPSNKVTEKGKYVELRCDPISGHTALYWYRQSLGQGPEFLIYFQGTGAADDSGLPNDRFFAVRPEGSVSTLKIQRTERGDSAVYLCASSFLEGDTQYFGPGTRLTVL.

The genes are TRBV12-3 or TRBV12-4 and TRBJ1-3, with D unclear. The CDR3 totals 11 residues. The V and J ends lost 8 bases and 6 bases respectively, with 8 bases between them. The CDR3 sequence is CASSRENTIYF. In nucleotides, the CDR3 is TGTGCCAGCTCCCGAGAAAACACCATATATTTT.

This chain joins TRBV7-2 and TRBJ1-1; D perhaps matches TRBD1 (5 bases). Germline V CDR1 and CDR2: SGHTA, FQGNSA. With 5 bases removed from V and 1 base from J, the gap between germline ends came to 8 bases. This CDR3 is 13 amino acids long. CDR3 in amino acids: CASSKTGNTEAFF. As DNA, the CDR3 is TGTGCCAGCAGCAAAACAGGGAACACTGAAGCTTTCTTT. The full variable domain, its missing parts supplied by reference TRBV7-2 and TRBJ1-1, is GAGVSQSPSNKVTEKGKDVELRCDPISGHTALYWYRQSLGQGLEFLIYFQGNSAPDKSGLPSDRFSAERTGGSVSTLTIQRTQQEDSAVYLCASSKTGNTEAFFGQGTRLTVV.

The chain combines TRBV7-3 with TRBJ2-1; the D gene is possibly TRBD2 (6 bases). This CDR3 region has 14 residues. With 2 bases removed from V and 5 bases from J, the gap between germline ends came to 10 bases. Germline V lookup: CDR1 SGHTA, CDR2 FQGTGA. CDR3 nucleotide sequence: TGTGCCAGCAGCTTACCGGGACTCAACAATGAGCAGTTCTTC. Protein: CASSLPGLNNEQFF.

This clone was counted only a few times. The CDR3 protein is CASSLGRVQPQHF. The CDR3 DNA reads as TGTGCCAGCAGCTTGGGGAGGGTTCAGCCCCAGCATTTT. V and J are TRBV7-2 and TRBJ1-5; no firm D call. Germline lookup yields CDR1 SGHTA and CDR2 FQGNSA. V was clipped by 3 bases and J by 6 bases, with 9 bases between them. The CDR3 totals 13 residues.